Listed below are T cell receptor beta chains from one sample, sequenced in a study of blood T cells in healthy people across ages. TCRdb fed the 5' RACE reads into MiXCR, producing one record per CDR3 protein. The sample lists about 1.4 million distinct CDR3 sequences, approximately 60% occurring once. The sequencing sample was made of blood. All receptors derive from a man between 18 and 35 years old in good health. The CDR3 runs from the conserved cysteine through the conserved F or W. D genes are given only for firm matches. For some rows the clone size is stated as once, few or many, or as a class when expanded; others skip it.

D gene	V gene	J gene	clone size	CDR3 protein	CDR3 DNA
TRBD2	TRBV29-1	TRBJ2-7	.	CSVDGTSGNYEQYF	TGCAGCGTTGATGGAACTAGCGGGAACTACGAGCAGTACTTC
.	TRBV12-3/TRBV12-4	TRBJ1-6	.	CASSPLAGTTLHF	TGTGCCAGCAGCCCCCTAGCTGGCACCACCCTCCACTTT
.	TRBV6-2/TRBV6-3	TRBJ2-2	few	CAAGELFF	TGTGCTGCTGGGGAGCTGTTTTTT
TRBD1	TRBV2	TRBJ1-2	few	CASSSPTGVLYGYTF	TGTGCCAGCAGTTCCCCGACAGGGGTGCTCTATGGCTACACCTTC
TRBD1	TRBV7-2	TRBJ1-3	.	CASSRKGQGLVNTIYF	TGTGCCAGCAGCCGTAAGGGACAGGGGCTAGTAAACACCATATATTTT
.	TRBV4-1	TRBJ2-3	few	CASSQGDSTSVAQYF	TGCGCCAGCAGCCAAGGGGACTCGACCTCGGTGGCGCAGTATTTT
TRBD2	TRBV7-8	TRBJ2-7	.	CASSLLSGGFSSYEQYF	TGTGCCAGCAGCTTACTCTCGGGAGGGTTTAGCTCCTACGAGCAGTACTTC
.	TRBV3-1	TRBJ1-1	.	CASRASYGNTEAFF	TGTGCCAGCAGAGCCTCCTACGGGAACACTGAAGCTTTCTTT
.	TRBV12-3/TRBV12-4	TRBJ1-1	.	CASRRVGTEAFF	TGTGCCAGCCGCCGGGTGGGCACTGAAGCTTTCTTT
.	TRBV4-1	TRBJ2-7	few	CASSQPGQTYERYF	TGCGCCAGCAGCCAGCCGGGACAAACCTACGAGCGGTACTTC
.	TRBV7-9	TRBJ1-2	.	CASSLTRRYTF	TGTGCCAGCAGCCTAACGCGTCGCTACACCTTC
.	TRBV3-1	TRBJ1-4	.	CASSGVGEKLFF	TGTGCCAGCAGCGGCGTTGGTGAAAAACTGTTTTTT
.	TRBV14	TRBJ1-1	.	CASSQSTRTEAFF	TGTGCCAGCAGCCAATCTACACGCACTGAAGCTTTCTTT
TRBD2	TRBV5-1	TRBJ2-7	.	CASSHGLAGPPYNEQYF	TGCGCCAGCAGCCACGGATTAGCGGGACCCCCCTACAATGAGCAGTACTTC
.	TRBV5-1	TRBJ2-7	.	CASSYSQFVHEQYF	TGCGCCAGCAGCTATAGTCAGTTCGTACACGAGCAGTACTTC
.	TRBV3-1	TRBJ2-7	.	CASSQDLAVAYEQYF	TGTGCCAGCAGCCAAGATCTCGCCGTCGCCTACGAGCAGTACTTC
TRBD1	TRBV7-9	TRBJ2-1	.	CASSFPLGQINEQFF	TGTGCCAGCAGCTTCCCCCTGGGACAGATCAATGAGCAGTTCTTC
.	TRBV7-9	TRBJ2-1	.	CASSHTSNEQFF	TGTGCCAGCAGCCATACCAGCAATGAGCAGTTCTTC
.	TRBV6-5	TRBJ2-1	.	CASSYVAEAGQFF	TGTGCCAGCAGTTACGTTGCGGAGGCTGGGCAGTTCTTC
TRBD2	TRBV4-2	TRBJ2-1	few	CASSQGASGNNEQFF	TGTGCCAGCAGCCAAGGAGCTAGCGGGAACAATGAGCAGTTCTTC
.	TRBV4-2	TRBJ2-4	.	CASSQDAGRAKNIQYF	TGTGCCAGCAGCCAAGATGCGGGGCGAGCCAAAAACATTCAGTACTTC
.	TRBV12-3/TRBV12-4	TRBJ2-6	.	CASSFRVRLSGANVLTF	TGTGCCAGCAGTTTTAGGGTCCGCCTCTCCGGGGCCAACGTCCTGACTTTC
.	TRBV6-2/TRBV6-3	TRBJ2-7	few	CASTTSVPYEQYF	TGTGCCAGCACTACCTCGGTACCCTACGAGCAGTACTTC
.	TRBV10-3	TRBJ1-1	.	CAISDLWGTEAFF	TGTGCCATCAGCGATCTTTGGGGGACTGAAGCTTTCTTT
.	TRBV18	TRBJ1-2	.	CASSPPLGAGYGYTF	TGTGCCAGCTCACCACCGCTCGGGGCTGGTTATGGCTACACCTTC
TRBD2	TRBV12-3/TRBV12-4	TRBJ2-7	few	CASSLGGRASYEQYF	TGTGCCAGCAGTTTAGGCGGGAGGGCCTCCTACGAGCAGTACTTC
.	TRBV25-1	TRBJ2-1	few	CASSAGASSYNEQFF	TGTGCCAGCAGCGCCGGGGCCAGCTCCTACAATGAGCAGTTCTTC
.	TRBV12-3/TRBV12-4	TRBJ2-1	.	CATDMSSYNEQFF	TGTGCCACAGACATGAGCTCCTACAATGAGCAGTTCTTC
.	TRBV7-2	TRBJ2-3	few	CASSLGWGTQYF	TGTGCCAGCAGCTTAGGGTGGGGAACGCAGTATTTT
.	TRBV6-1	TRBJ2-5	.	CASSVGSGQVLETQYF	TGTGCCAGCAGTGTCGGCTCGGGGCAGGTGTTAGAGACCCAGTACTTC
.	TRBV20-1	TRBJ2-7	many	CSARRGSSYEQYF	TGCAGTGCTAGACGGGGAAGCTCCTACGAGCAGTACTTC
.	TRBV11-2	TRBJ2-1	few	CASSRGTDEQFF	TGTGCCAGCAGCCGCGGGACCGATGAGCAGTTCTTC